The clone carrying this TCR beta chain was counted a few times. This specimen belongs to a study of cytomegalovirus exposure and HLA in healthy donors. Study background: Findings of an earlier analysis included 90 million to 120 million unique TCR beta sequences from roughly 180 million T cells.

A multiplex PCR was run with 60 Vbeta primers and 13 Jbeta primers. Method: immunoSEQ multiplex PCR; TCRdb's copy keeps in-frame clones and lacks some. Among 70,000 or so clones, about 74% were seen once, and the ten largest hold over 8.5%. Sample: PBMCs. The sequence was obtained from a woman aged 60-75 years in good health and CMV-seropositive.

The DNA of the CDR3 is TGTGCCAGCAGTTACTGGCAGGGGACGGATACGCAGTATTTT. It encodes CASSYWQGTDTQYF. This chain links TRBV6-6 with TRBJ2-3; perhaps TRBD1 as D (6 bases). Trimming took off 1 base at V and 6 bases at J, with 11 bases between the two ends. The CDR3 loop spans 14 amino acids. Germline V gene lookup returns CDR1 MNHNY and CDR2 SVGAGI (reference sequence).